The 23 T cell receptor beta chains in this list originate from one sample, sequenced in a study of blood T cells in healthy people across ages. A J-beta primer mix and a sample-barcoded 5' primer were used in a second PCR of about 6 to 12 cycles. TCRdb reprocessed the 5' RACE reads with MiXCR, giving one entry per CDR3 protein. The sample lists about 1.1 million distinct CDR3 sequences, roughly two fifths occurring once. Sequenced sample: blood. The receptors were gathered from a man younger than 30 in good health.

This clonotype was detected only a few times. V usage is TRBV7-2 and J usage is TRBJ2-5; 7 nucleotides align to TRBD1. CDR1 SGHTA and CDR2 FQGNSA come from the germline V gene. The CDR3 contains 14 residues. V dropped 1 base and J dropped 4; count of bases not matched to a gene: 3. The CDR3 DNA is TGTGCCAGCAGCTTAGACAGGGGCCTAGAGACCCAGTACTTC. It specifies CASSLDRGLETQYF.

This sequence joins TRBV9 and TRBJ2-1, with a tentative D call TRBD2 (6 bases). The V gene lost 6 bases and the J gene lost 0 bases, with 10 bases spanning the gap. Germline-derived CDR1 and CDR2 are SGDLS and YYNGEE. The CDR3 contains 14 residues. Here the CDR3 reads CASTIGSSYNEQFF. CDR3 nucleotide sequence: TGTGCCAGCACAATCGGGAGCTCCTACAATGAGCAGTTCTTC. Supplemented by reference TRBV9 and TRBJ2-1, the full variable domain reads DSGVTQTPKHLITATGQRVTLRCSPRSGDLSVYWYQQSLDQGLQFLIQYYNGEERAKGNILERFSAQQFPDLHSELNLSSLELGDSALYFCASTIGSSYNEQFFGPGTRLTVL.

The rearrangement joins TRBV5-1 to TRBJ1-3, with D possibly TRBD1 on 6 matching bases. Trimming shortened V by 9 bases and J by 0 bases, and 13 bases separated the two germline ends. This CDR3 has 14 amino acids. Germline V gene data show CDR1 as SGHRS and CDR2 as YFSETQ. The CDR3 sequence: CATKKGVSGNTIYF. The CDR3 DNA sequence: TGCGCCACCAAGAAGGGGGTCTCTGGAAACACCATATATTTT.

This clonotype occurred a few times. The gene calls are TRBV30 and TRBJ2-4; a weak D match, TRBD2 (5 bases). CDR3 size: 12 residues. V was shortened by 5 bases and J by 13 bases, with 18 bases between the two germline ends. The germline V gene has CDR1 GTSNPN and CDR2 SVGIG (reference sequence). CDR3 residues: CAWANPIGEQYF. CDR3 sequence (DNA): TGTGCCTGGGCGAATCCAATTGGGGAGCAGTACTTC. Filled out from reference TRBV30 and TRBJ2-4, the complete variable domain reads SQTIHQWPATLVQPVGSPLSLECTVEGTSNPNLYWYRQAAGRGLQLLFYSVGIGQISSEVPQNLSASRPQDRQFILSSKKLLLSDSGFYLCAWANPIGEQYFGAGTRLSVL.

A remark on this clonotype: A much larger clone is a single base away; this may be a read error. The chain employs TRBV4-3 and TRBJ1-2; D is uncertain. CDR1 and CDR2 from the germline V gene are LGHNA and YSLEER. The CDR3 length is 15 residues. The CDR3 region has the DNA TGCGCCAGCAGCCAAGGCCACCTTTCTAACCATGGCTACACCTTC. Translating it yields CASSQGHLSNHGYTF.

The rearrangement joins TRBV12-3 or TRBV12-4 to TRBJ2-7; 7 bases line up with TRBD1. The CDR3 is made up of 14 amino acids. V dropped 3 bases and J dropped 1; count of bases not matched to a gene: 3. In DNA form, the CDR3 reads TGTGCCAGCAGTTTTGGGGACAGATCCTACGAGCAGTACTTC. Its translation is CASSFGDRSYEQYF.

The J gene is TRBJ1-4, the V gene TRBV27; D remains unclear. The CDR3 has 12 amino acids. The germline V and J ends were trimmed by 6 bases and 6 bases, with 8 bases remaining between them. Germline V gives CDR1 MNHEY, CDR2 SMNVEV (reference sequence). The CDR3 region is CASRLFDEKLFF. The CDR3 DNA sequence: TGTGCCAGCAGGTTGTTTGATGAAAAACTGTTTTTT.

The chain couples TRBV5-1 to TRBJ2-7, with a weak D call TRBD2 (5 bases). The germline gives CDR1 SGHRS, CDR2 YFSETQ. CDR3 size: 14 residues. V was trimmed by 4 bases and J by 5 bases, leaving 16 bases between them. CDR3 sequence reads: CASSVRGYFDEQYF. In nucleotides, the CDR3 is TGCGCCAGCAGCGTCCGGGGATACTTCGACGAGCAGTACTTC.

This clonotype was counted between two and nine times. The chain combines TRBV28 with TRBJ1-2; TRBD1 matches 11 bases. V shed 4 bases, J shed 3 bases, and the junction held 4 bases outside the gene matches. The germline V gene encodes CDR1 MDHEN and CDR2 SYDVKM. The CDR3 length is 15 residues. The CDR3 is CASSSGQGAHYGYTF. The CDR3 nucleotides are TGTGCCAGCAGTTCCGGACAGGGGGCTCACTATGGCTACACCTTC.

The V gene is TRBV6-2 or TRBV6-3, the J gene TRBJ2-1, with 8 bases that match TRBD1. The V gene end was trimmed by 0 bases and the J gene end by 5 bases; junction bases not matched to a gene: 6. Germline loops: CDR1 MNHEY, CDR2 SVGEGT. This CDR3 comprises 16 residues. Written as DNA, the CDR3 is TGTGCCAGCAGTTACTCGAGGACAGGGATCCACAATGAGCAGTTCTTC. Translated: CASSYSRTGIHNEQFF.

The rearrangement uses TRBV6-1 and TRBJ2-1; no firm D call. The ends were cut back, 7 bases at V and 2 bases at J, with 12 bases in the middle. This CDR3 is built from 14 residues. Germline assignment: CDR1 MNHNS and CDR2 SASEGT. The CDR3 DNA sequence: TGTGCCAGCAAACGATACGAAACCTACAATGAGCAGTTCTTC. This encodes CASKRYETYNEQFF.

This clonotype has more than one count but fewer than ten. This rearrangement joins TRBV2 to TRBJ2-1; 7 nucleotides line up with TRBD2. The CDR3 contains 15 residues. V shed 5 bases, J shed 4 bases, and the junction held 8 bases outside the gene matches. Per germline, CDR1 SNHLY and CDR2 FYNNEI. This chain's CDR3 is CASSPPSGFYNEQFF. CDR3 nucleotide sequence: TGTGCCAGCAGTCCCCCTAGCGGTTTTTACAATGAGCAGTTCTTC. Using reference TRBV2 and TRBJ2-1 for the parts outside the CDR3, the full variable domain is EPEVTQTPSHQVTQMGQEVILRCVPISNHLYFYWYRQILGQKVEFLVSFYNNEISEKSEIFDDQFSVERPDGSNFTLKIRSTKLEDSAMYFCASSPPSGFYNEQFFGPGTRLTVL.

The V and J genes are TRBV16 and TRBJ1-5; 7 bases are shared with TRBD1. The trim removed 9 bases at V and 3 bases at J, leaving 8 bases unmatched. Looked up from germline, CDR1 is KGHSY and CDR2 is FQNENV. CDR3 length: 14 amino acids. The CDR3 spells CASRNRGNNQPQHF. CDR3 nucleotides: TGTGCCAGTAGGAACAGGGGAAACAATCAGCCCCAGCATTTT.

The chain is built from TRBV20-1 and TRBJ1-1, with D perhaps matching TRBD1 (6 bases). Germline V gene sequence: CDR1 DFQATT, CDR2 SNEGSKA (reference sequence). V was pared by 1 base and J by 8 bases, with 11 bases between. The CDR3 is 12 residues long. In nucleotides, the CDR3 is TGCAGTGCTAGAGTAGGGACATCAGAAGCTTTCTTT. This translates into CSARVGTSEAFF.

About this clonotype itself: A much larger clone lies a single base off, so this may be a read error. The V and J genes are TRBV6-2 or TRBV6-3 and TRBJ2-5; no definite D call. CDR1 and CDR2 (germline): MNHEY, SVGEGT. V lost 1 base and J lost 5, with 17 bases in between. This CDR3 is built from 16 residues. The CDR3 nucleotides are TGTGCCAGCAGTTACTACAGTCTAAGGGTTGGCGAGACCCAGTACTTC. Encoded protein: CASSYYSLRVGETQYF.

A few counts support this clonotype. The chain joins TRBV2 to TRBJ2-7, with 13 nucleotides matching TRBD2. The CDR3 has 16 amino acids. V shed 8 bases, J shed 0 bases, and the junction held 7 bases outside the gene matches. Germline loops: CDR1 SNHLY, CDR2 FYNNEI. CDR3 nucleotides: TGTGCCAGCCAGGGGACTAGCGGGGTGCCCTCCTACGAGCAGTACTTC. This codes for CASQGTSGVPSYEQYF.

The chain recombines TRBV11-3 with TRBJ2-1, with TRBD2 matching over 13 bases. Trimming took 4 bases from V and 8 from J; bases not matched to a gene: 8. Germline lookup yields CDR1 SGHNT and CDR2 YENEEA. The CDR3 spans 16 residues. The CDR3 loop reads CASSSFGLAGEYEQFF. The CDR3, as DNA: TGTGCCAGCAGCTCGTTCGGACTAGCGGGGGAATATGAGCAGTTCTTC.

The chain recombines TRBV12-3 or TRBV12-4 with TRBJ2-1; TRBD2 agrees at 7 bases. This CDR3 is built from 15 residues. V lost 7 bases and J lost 9; bases outside the gene matches: 15. The CDR3 is CASKGPSGFTSEQFF. The CDR3 DNA reads as TGTGCCAGCAAAGGGCCTAGCGGTTTCACGTCTGAGCAGTTCTTC.

Comments on this clonotype: A much larger clonotype is one base distant, so this may be a read error. V and J are TRBV3-1 and TRBJ2-1, with 7 bases aligning to TRBD2. This CDR3 region has 18 residues. The junction had 9 bases not matched to a gene; V was cut back by 1 base and J by 0 bases. Germline-derived CDR1 and CDR2 are LGHDT and YNNKEL (reference sequence). The chain's CDR3 is CASSQVRPGGRSYNEQFF. DNA of the CDR3: TGTGCCAGCAGCCAAGTACGACCGGGGGGACGCTCCTACAATGAGCAGTTCTTC.

The V and J genes are TRBV2 and TRBJ1-3; D not resolved. CDR3 length equals 14 residues. CDR1 is SNHLY, CDR2 FYNNEI, per germline. With 6 bases removed from V and 0 bases from J, the gap between germline ends came to 9 bases. The CDR3 DNA reads TGTGCCAGCAGAGCCCAGACCTCTGGAAACACCATATATTTT. It yields the protein CASRAQTSGNTIYF.

About this clonotype: A read error may account for a junction end that differs from germline. This chain links TRBV12-3 or TRBV12-4 with TRBJ1-2; no definite D call. The CDR3 covers 14 residues. CDR3 region: CAGSLHTANYGYTF. CDR3 in DNA: TGTGCCGGCAGTTTACACACGGCGAACTATGGCTACACCTTC.

Concerning this clonotype itself: The junction shows a germline mismatch at one end, possibly a read error. The chain employs TRBV7-9 and TRBJ1-2, with D perhaps matching TRBD1 (5 bases). The CDR3 runs 16 residues. Germline CDR1 SEHNR, CDR2 FQNEAQ (reference sequence). The CDR3 protein is CAGSQNSPGPNYGYTF. The CDR3 bases are TGTGCCGGCAGCCAAAACTCCCCGGGACCGAACTATGGCTACACCTTC.

V gene TRBV20-1 combines with J gene TRBJ2-3; D possibly matches TRBD1 or TRBD2 (5 bases each). CDR1 DFQATT and CDR2 SNEGSKA come from the germline V gene (reference sequence). V was cut by 2 bases and J by 2 bases, with 17 bases left in between. The CDR3 consists of 16 residues. In DNA form, the CDR3 reads TGCAGTGCTAGACCGCACGCAGGGCGGGCCACAGATACGCAGTATTTT. Amino acid sequence: CSARPHAGRATDTQYF.